The 19 T cell receptor beta chains below come from one sample, sequenced in a study of shared clonotypes between healthy human individuals. TCRdb keeps only in-frame clones here, not all; method: immunoSEQ multiplex PCR. Counted here are over a million clones, 78% occurring once; the ten biggest clones make up roughly 0.56%. Sequencing was performed on memory CD4+ T cells from PBMCs. This sample's subset: CD45RA-negative fraction. These receptors all stem from a man aged 18 to 35 in good health. Some clones in this sample may be carry-over from other donors' samples.

The rearrangement uses TRBV18 and TRBJ2-7; D is perhaps TRBD2 (5 bases). V lost 3 bases to trimming and J lost 6 bases, with 12 bases between them. Per germline, CDR1 KGHSH and CDR2 LQKENI. This CDR3 has 13 amino acids. In nucleotides, the CDR3 is TGTGCCAGCTCACCCTTTAGGGCGGGCGAGCAGTACTTC. Translation gives CASSPFRAGEQYF.

About this clone itself: Other DNA sequences within the sample encode an identical CDR3. The V call is TRBV5-1, the J call TRBJ2-3; weak D call: TRBD2 (5 bases). Germline V lookup: CDR1 SGHRS, CDR2 YFSETQ. The length of the CDR3 is 13 residues. V was shortened by 4 bases and J by 4 bases, with 10 bases between the two germline ends. The CDR3 DNA follows: TGCGCCAGCAGCCCGGGGTCGGCAGATACGCAGTATTTT. As protein: CASSPGSADTQYF.

With respect to this clone: With a far larger clone one base away, a read error is the likely cause. The sample carries other DNA sequences with the same CDR3. The chain joins TRBV5-1 to TRBJ2-2; D may be TRBD2 (5 bases). V was shortened by 0 bases and J by 3 bases, with 6 bases between the two germline ends. The CDR3 length is 14 residues. Germline lookup yields CDR1 SGHRS and CDR2 YFSETQ. In DNA, the CDR3 is TGCGCCAGCAGCTTGGCCGGGGACACCGGGGAGCTGTTTTTT. It yields the protein CASSLAGDTGELFF.

This clone is a singleton in its sample. The gene calls are TRBV7-6 and TRBJ2-2; D is undetermined. The CDR3 runs to 15 residues. The V gene lost 5 bases and the J gene lost 5 bases, with 15 bases spanning the gap. The V gene's germline CDR1 is SGHVS and CDR2 FNYEAQ. The chain's CDR3 is CASSPLRGSTGELFF. The CDR3 DNA reads as TGTGCCAGCAGCCCTCTTCGAGGTTCGACCGGGGAGCTGTTTTTT.

The chain uses TRBV5-1 and TRBJ2-7, with D perhaps matching TRBD2 (5 bases). The CDR3 is 14 amino acids. Trimming cost V 1 base and J 5 bases, with 13 bases left between them. CDR1 SGHRS and CDR2 YFSETQ come from the germline V gene. CDR3 DNA: TGCGCCAGCAGCTTGTGGGGTACCGGGGACGAGCAGTACTTC. Translating it yields CASSLWGTGDEQYF.

The chain combines TRBV9 with TRBJ2-7; the match to TRBD1 covers 7 bases. Germline values: CDR1 SGDLS, CDR2 YYNGEE. V trimming: 3 bases; J trimming: 3 bases; junction bases outside the gene matches: 3. The CDR3 is made up of 13 amino acids. The CDR3 DNA reads as TGTGCCAGCAGCGGGGGACAGTTCTACGAGCAGTACTTC. Its protein is CASSGGQFYEQYF.

This clone was seen more than once but under ten times. The sample carries other DNA sequences with the same CDR3. This chain uses TRBV29-1 with TRBJ1-2; 12 bases map to TRBD1. The CDR3 loop spans 13 amino acids. J was trimmed by 8 bases and V by 4 bases; bases with no gene match: 5. Germline loops: CDR1 SQVTM, CDR2 ANQGSEA. In DNA, the CDR3 is TGCAGCGTTGTGGGACAGGGGGCGTGGGGCTACACCTTC. Protein sequence: CSVVGQGAWGYTF. The full variable domain, rest sourced from reference TRBV29-1 and TRBJ1-2, is SAVISQKPSRDICQRGTSLTIQCQVDSQVTMMFWYRQQPGQSLTLIATANQGSEATYESGFVIDKFPISRPNLTFSTLTVSNMSPEDSSIYLCSVVGQGAWGYTFGSGTRLTVV.

The chain has TRBV19 and TRBJ2-7; 7 bases match TRBD2. Germline CDR1 LNHDA, CDR2 SQIVND (reference sequence). The V and J ends lost 6 bases and 7 bases, in that order; junction bases with no gene match: 9. The CDR3 runs to 13 residues. CDR3 sequence: CASSPERGGEQYF. CDR3 nucleotide sequence: TGTGCCAGTAGCCCCGAAAGGGGAGGGGAGCAGTACTTC.

The chain combines TRBV2 with TRBJ2-5; 10 nucleotides align to TRBD1. V gave up 6 bases and J gave up 5 bases; unmatched junction bases: 6. The CDR3 consists of 14 residues. The germline V gene has CDR1 SNHLY and CDR2 FYNNEI. CDR3 DNA: TGTGCCAGCAGACAGACAGGGGGCAGTGAGACCCAGTACTTC. Amino acid sequence: CASRQTGGSETQYF.

The chain has TRBV5-5 and TRBJ1-2, with D hard to call. Between the trimmed V and J ends, which lost 3 bases and 8 bases, there was a span of 14 bases. CDR3 size: 13 residues. The V gene's germline CDR1 is SGHKS and CDR2 YYEKEE (reference sequence). The CDR3 coding sequence is TGTGCCAGCAGCTCCAAGCCCCGGGAAGGCTACACCTTC. Its translation is CASSSKPREGYTF.

CDR3 in amino acids: CASSLGSWTSTGELFF. CDR3 DNA: TGTGCCAGCAGCTTAGGGTCGTGGACAAGCACCGGGGAGCTGTTTTTT. The chain couples TRBV7-3 to TRBJ2-2; TRBD1 is a possible D gene (5 bases). With 2 bases removed from V and 4 bases from J, the gap between germline ends came to 14 bases. The CDR3 is made up of 16 amino acids. Looked up from germline, CDR1 is SGHTA and CDR2 is FQGTGA.

V gene TRBV29-1 combines with J gene TRBJ1-1; D gene unclear. From germline, CDR1 is SQVTM and CDR2 ANQGSEA. V shed 4 bases and J shed 7 bases, with 10 bases lying between them. This CDR3 is built from 11 residues. CDR3 loop: CSVVTTYEAFF. The CDR3 DNA reads as TGCAGCGTTGTAACCACCTATGAAGCTTTCTTT.

This rearrangement joins TRBV4-3 to TRBJ1-1; tentatively, D is TRBD1 (6 bases). This CDR3 has 18 amino acids. Trimming shortened V by 0 bases and J by 0 bases, and 17 bases separated the two germline ends. Looked up from germline, CDR1 is LGHNA and CDR2 is YSLEER. Here the CDR3 reads CASSQEAGGRRMNTEAFF. CDR3 sequence (DNA): TGCGCCAGCAGCCAAGAAGCCGGGGGGCGAAGAATGAACACTGAAGCTTTCTTT.

The V gene is TRBV5-8, the J gene TRBJ2-1; D is ambiguous. This CDR3 is built from 15 residues. Germline assignment: CDR1 SGHTS and CDR2 YDEGEE. Trimming took off 0 bases at V and 0 bases at J, with 7 bases between the two ends. CDR3 loop: CASSLVIASYNEQFF. CDR3 DNA sequence: TGTGCCAGCAGCTTGGTTATAGCCTCCTACAATGAGCAGTTCTTC.

This clone came up a few times. CDR3 sequence (DNA): TGTGCCAGCTCACCAACTTCGACGGTCCCGAACACTGAAGCTTTCTTT. Translation gives CASSPTSTVPNTEAFF. This sequence joins TRBV18 and TRBJ1-1; D not certain. The germline V gene encodes CDR1 KGHSH and CDR2 LQKENI. The CDR3 runs to 16 residues. V was cut by 2 bases and J by 1 base, with 14 bases left in between. The whole variable domain, remainder taken from reference TRBV18 and TRBJ1-1, is NAGVMQNPRHLVRRRGQEARLRCSPMKGHSHVYWYRQLPEEGLKFMVYLQKENIIDESGMPKERFSAEFPKEGPSILRIQQVVRGDSAAYFCASSPTSTVPNTEAFFGQGTRLTVV.

V gene TRBV7-3 combines with J gene TRBJ2-2; D remains unclear. The V and J ends lost 4 bases and 7 bases respectively, with 13 bases between them. The CDR3 length is 14 residues. Germline V lookup: CDR1 SGHTA, CDR2 FQGTGA. The CDR3 bases are TGTGCCAGCAGCTCTGGTACTACTGGCGGGGAGCTGTTTTTT. Protein product: CASSSGTTGGELFF.

The gene calls are TRBV6-6 and TRBJ2-7, with 9 bases identical to TRBD1. The germline CDR1 and CDR2 sequences are MNHNY and SVGAGI (reference sequence). The CDR3 has 14 amino acids. The trim removed 5 bases at V and 2 bases at J, leaving 4 bases unmatched. The CDR3 DNA reads as TGTGCCAGCAGTACCACAGGGGGCCCCTACGAGCAGTACTTC. Its protein is CASSTTGGPYEQYF.

V gene TRBV28 combines with J gene TRBJ2-1; perhaps TRBD2 as D (6 bases). This CDR3 has 16 amino acids. Trimming took 6 bases from V and 4 from J, leaving 19 bases between them. Germline loops: CDR1 MDHEN, CDR2 SYDVKM. The CDR3 DNA reads as TGTGCCAGCAGCTCTCTAGCGATAGAAGCTTACAATGAGCAGTTCTTC. Protein: CASSSLAIEAYNEQFF.

This clone was counted once. Here the CDR3 DNA reads TGTGCCAGTAGTATGGGTCCAGGTGGTGAAAAACTGTTTTTT. Its protein product is CASSMGPGGEKLFF. V gene TRBV19 combines with J gene TRBJ1-4, with D unclear. V lost 3 bases and J 7 bases, leaving 12 bases between the germline ends. This CDR3 spans 14 amino acids. Germline CDR1 and CDR2: LNHDA and SQIVND (reference sequence).